The 9 T cell receptor beta chains given below trace back to one sample, sequenced in a study of blood T cell repertoires in COVID-19. Assay: immunoSEQ multiplex PCR; the TCRdb copy retains only in-frame clones and omits some. In the table there are 150,000 or so clones, almost 85% of which are singletons. Sample: peripheral blood. The receptor source for this set is a man younger than 30 with active or convalescent COVID-19.

In its sample, this clone was seen once. The CDR3 loop reads CASSLGRTEAFF. CDR3 nucleotide sequence: TGTGCCAGCAGCTTAGGTCGGACTGAAGCTTTCTTT. The V and J genes are TRBV7-9 and TRBJ1-1; D remains ambiguous. The germline gives CDR1 SEHNR, CDR2 FQNEAQ (reference sequence). This CDR3 has 12 residues. V was trimmed by 1 base and J by 5 bases, leaving 5 bases between them.

Only a few counts were recorded for this clone. The genes are TRBV14 and TRBJ1-6, with TRBD1 identical over 7 bases. This CDR3 is built from 16 residues. Germline V CDR1 and CDR2: SGHDN, FVKESK. V lost 3 bases to trimming and J lost 5 bases; unmatched junction nucleotides: 7. CDR3 loop: CASSHMRTGDNSPLHF. CDR3 nucleotide sequence: TGTGCCAGCAGCCATATGAGAACAGGGGATAATTCACCCCTCCACTTT.

This clone was counted a single time. V usage is TRBV7-2 and J usage is TRBJ2-7, with a weak D call TRBD2 (6 bases). V dropped 1 base and J dropped 6 bases, with 10 bases sitting between them. Germline V CDR1 and CDR2: SGHTA, FQGNSA. The CDR3 totals 13 residues. CDR3 DNA: TGTGCCAGCAGCTTAGGCGGGATAGTCGAGCAGTACTTC. As protein: CASSLGGIVEQYF.

This rearrangement joins TRBV2 to TRBJ1-4; D might be TRBD1 (6 bases). This CDR3 spans 14 amino acids. V gave up 4 bases and J gave up 7 bases, with 13 bases separating them. Per germline, CDR1 SNHLY and CDR2 FYNNEI. The CDR3 DNA sequence: TGTGCCAGCAGTGCTCAGGGGTTGGTTGAAAAACTGTTTTTT. It translates to CASSAQGLVEKLFF. The full variable domain, rest sourced from reference TRBV2 and TRBJ1-4, is EPEVTQTPSHQVTQMGQEVILRCVPISNHLYFYWYRQILGQKVEFLVSFYNNEISEKSEIFDDQFSVERPDGSNFTLKIRSTKLEDSAMYFCASSAQGLVEKLFFGSGTQLSVL.

This chain connects TRBV7-6 to TRBJ2-5; 9 bases are a match to TRBD1. The germline gives CDR1 SGHVS, CDR2 FNYEAQ. The CDR3 spans 13 residues. The trim removed 8 bases at V and 4 bases at J, leaving 5 bases unmatched. The CDR3 nucleotides read TGTGCCAGCGGCGGACAGGGGCGAGAGACCCAGTACTTC. Amino acids: CASGGQGRETQYF.

Only one count was recorded for this clone. The chain has TRBV29-1 and TRBJ2-1; D is possibly TRBD1 (6 bases). There are 14 residues in the CDR3. Trimming removed 1 base from V and 3 bases from J, with 10 bases in between. Per germline, CDR1 SQVTM and CDR2 ANQGSEA. The CDR3, as DNA: TGCAGCGTTGAAGGGGGACACTACTACAATGAGCAGTTCTTC. Translating it yields CSVEGGHYYNEQFF.

The chain carries TRBV5-6 and TRBJ1-3, with D possibly matching TRBD1 (6 bases). Germline CDR1 is SGHDT and CDR2 is YYEEEE. The CDR3 contains 14 residues. The V and J ends lost 1 base and 4 bases respectively, with 9 bases between them. CDR3 DNA: TGTGCCAGCAGCTTGACAGGGCCGGGAAACACCATATATTTT. It yields the protein CASSLTGPGNTIYF.

The chain employs TRBV5-4 and TRBJ2-2, with D unresolved. V lost 0 bases to trimming and J lost 4 bases, with 10 bases between them. CDR1 SGHNT and CDR2 YYREEE come from the germline V gene (reference sequence). This CDR3 has 15 amino acids. The CDR3 reads CASSLVGPSTGELFF. DNA of the CDR3: TGTGCCAGCAGCTTGGTTGGTCCGAGCACCGGGGAGCTGTTTTTT.

This clone has a single count. This chain connects TRBV11-3 to TRBJ2-1; D remains ambiguous. Trimming left V 1 base short and J 7 bases short, with 20 bases between. From germline, CDR1 is SGHNT and CDR2 YENEEA. CDR3 length: 17 amino acids. CDR3 bases: TGTGCCAGCAGCTTAGGCGTTCTTGTTGAGGCCCAAAATGAGCAGTTCTTC. Protein: CASSLGVLVEAQNEQFF.